The entry below describes one T cell receptor (beta chain). Its specificity is unknown. Treatment described: about 20 received Ad26.COV2.S at low or high dose, single or two shots; roughly 5 received placebo; per-sample allocation not given. Day 63 following the first vaccine or placebo injection was when the samples were taken. Adults aged 18-55 years in Boston included the donor. What was given as vaccine was an Ad26 vector encoding Wuhan-strain SARS-CoV-2 spike. Some clones are missing from TCRdb's copy, which holds only in-frame ones; the method was immunoSEQ multiplex PCR. The table records approximately 300,000 clones, approximately 86% of them present only once. The germline V gene encodes CDR1 KGHSH and CDR2 LQKENI. The CDR3 contains 14 residues. Trimming removed 0 bases from V and 12 bases from J; junction bases left unmatched: 8. This record comes from a study of Ad26.COV2.S vaccination and SARS-CoV-2 variants. Study overall: Into the muscle, Ad26.COV2.S was dosed once or twice, 56 days apart. General study points: The TCR-based breadth and depth measures might underestimate overall T cell responses.

The sample consisted of peripheral blood, taken in a trial of Ad26.COV2.S vaccine versus placebo. This TCR was sampled from a person between 18 and 59 years old who received the Ad26.COV2.S COVID-19 vaccine or a placebo. The chain uses TRBV18 and TRBJ2-1, with 7 bases lining up with TRBD1. In nucleotides, the CDR3 is TGTGCCAGCTCACCACCGGGACAGCAGAGGGGGCAGTTCTTC. Protein: CASSPPGQQRGQFF.